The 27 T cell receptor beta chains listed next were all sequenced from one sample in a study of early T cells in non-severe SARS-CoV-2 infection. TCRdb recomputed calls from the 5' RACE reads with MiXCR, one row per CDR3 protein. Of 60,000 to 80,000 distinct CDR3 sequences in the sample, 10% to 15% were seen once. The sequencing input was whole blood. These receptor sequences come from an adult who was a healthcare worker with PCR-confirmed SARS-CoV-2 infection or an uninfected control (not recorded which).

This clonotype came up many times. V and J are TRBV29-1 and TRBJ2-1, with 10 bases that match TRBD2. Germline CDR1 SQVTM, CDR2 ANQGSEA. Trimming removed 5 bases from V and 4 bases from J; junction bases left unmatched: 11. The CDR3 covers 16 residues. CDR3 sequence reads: CSVKELAGPNYNEQFF. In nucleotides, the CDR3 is TGCAGCGTTAAGGAACTAGCGGGACCAAATTACAATGAGCAGTTCTTC.

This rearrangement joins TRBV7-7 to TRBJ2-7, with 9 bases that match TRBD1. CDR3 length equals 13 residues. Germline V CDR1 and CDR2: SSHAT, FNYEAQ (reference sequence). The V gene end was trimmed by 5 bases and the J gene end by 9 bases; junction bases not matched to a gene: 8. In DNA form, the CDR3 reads TGTGCCAGCAGCGCCGGACAGGGGAGTTGGCAGTACTTC. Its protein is CASSAGQGSWQYF. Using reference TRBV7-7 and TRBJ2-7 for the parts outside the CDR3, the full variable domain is GAGVSQSPRYKVTKRGQDVTLRCDPISSHATLYWYQQALGQGPEFLTYFNYEAQPDKSGLPSDRFSAERPEGSISTLTIQRTEQRDSAMYRCASSAGQGSWQYFGPGTRLTVT.

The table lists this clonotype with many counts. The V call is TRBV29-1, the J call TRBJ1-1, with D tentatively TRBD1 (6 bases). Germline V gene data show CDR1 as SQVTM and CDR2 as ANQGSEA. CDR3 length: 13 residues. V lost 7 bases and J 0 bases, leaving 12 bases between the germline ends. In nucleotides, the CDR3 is TGCAGCGCCCGGACAGATATGAACACTGAAGCTTTCTTT. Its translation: CSARTDMNTEAFF.

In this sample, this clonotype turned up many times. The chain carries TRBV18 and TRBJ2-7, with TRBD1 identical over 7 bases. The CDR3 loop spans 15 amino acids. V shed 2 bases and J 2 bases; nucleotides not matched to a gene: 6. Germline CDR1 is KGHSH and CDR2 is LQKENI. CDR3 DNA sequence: TGTGCCAGCTCACCAACGACAGGGAGTACCTACGAGCAGTACTTC. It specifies CASSPTTGSTYEQYF.

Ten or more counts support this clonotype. The CDR3 bases are TGCAGTGCTAGAGTTGTACAGGGGGCTTACTCCTACGAGCAGTACTTC. Translated, it gives CSARVVQGAYSYEQYF. The chain is built from TRBV20-1 and TRBJ2-7, with 9 bases matching TRBD1. CDR3 length: 16 amino acids. CDR1 and CDR2 from the germline V gene are DFQATT and SNEGSKA (reference sequence). Trimming took 1 base from V and 0 from J; bases not matched to a gene: 7.

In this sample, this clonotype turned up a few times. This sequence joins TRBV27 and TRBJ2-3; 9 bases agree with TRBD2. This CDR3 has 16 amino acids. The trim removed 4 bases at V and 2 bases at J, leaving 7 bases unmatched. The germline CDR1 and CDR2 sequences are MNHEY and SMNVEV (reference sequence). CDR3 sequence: CASSWLTSGYTDTQYF. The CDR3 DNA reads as TGTGCCAGCAGTTGGTTGACTAGCGGCTACACAGATACGCAGTATTTT.

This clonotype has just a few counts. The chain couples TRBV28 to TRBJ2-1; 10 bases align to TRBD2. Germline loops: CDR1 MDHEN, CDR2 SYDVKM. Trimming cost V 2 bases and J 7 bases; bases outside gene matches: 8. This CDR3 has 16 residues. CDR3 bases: TGTGCCAGCAGTTTACTAGGGCTAGCGGGGGAGAATGAGCAGTTCTTC. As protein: CASSLLGLAGENEQFF.

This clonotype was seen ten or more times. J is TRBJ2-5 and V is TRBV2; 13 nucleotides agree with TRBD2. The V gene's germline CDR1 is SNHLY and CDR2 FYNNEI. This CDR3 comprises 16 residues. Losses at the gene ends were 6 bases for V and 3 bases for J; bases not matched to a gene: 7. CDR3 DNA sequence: TGTGCCAGCAGAAAAGAAGGACTAGCGGGAGAAGAGACCCAGTACTTC. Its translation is CASRKEGLAGEETQYF.

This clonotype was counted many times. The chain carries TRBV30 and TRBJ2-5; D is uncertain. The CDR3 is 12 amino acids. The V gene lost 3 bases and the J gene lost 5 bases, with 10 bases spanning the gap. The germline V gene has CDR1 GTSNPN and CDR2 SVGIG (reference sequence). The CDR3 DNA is TGTGCCTGGAGCCTCACGAGGGAGACCCAGTACTTC. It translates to CAWSLTRETQYF.

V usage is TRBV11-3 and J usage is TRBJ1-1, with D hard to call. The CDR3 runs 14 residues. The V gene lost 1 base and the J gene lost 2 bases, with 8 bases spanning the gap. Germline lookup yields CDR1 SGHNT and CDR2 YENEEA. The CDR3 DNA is TGTGCCAGCAGCTTAGGTTGGGGAAACACTGAAGCTTTCTTT. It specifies CASSLGWGNTEAFF.

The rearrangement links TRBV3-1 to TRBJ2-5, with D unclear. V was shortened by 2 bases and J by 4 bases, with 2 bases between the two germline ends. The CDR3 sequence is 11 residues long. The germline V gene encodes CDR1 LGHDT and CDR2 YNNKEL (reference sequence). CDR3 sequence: CASSQIETQYF. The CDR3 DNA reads TGTGCCAGCAGCCAAATAGAGACCCAGTACTTC.

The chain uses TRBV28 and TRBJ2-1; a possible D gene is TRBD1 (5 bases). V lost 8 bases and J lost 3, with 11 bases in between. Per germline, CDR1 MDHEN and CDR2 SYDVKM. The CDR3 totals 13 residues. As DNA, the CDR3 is TGTGCCAGCCGCCAGGGCTTCTACAATGAGCAGTTCTTC. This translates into CASRQGFYNEQFF.

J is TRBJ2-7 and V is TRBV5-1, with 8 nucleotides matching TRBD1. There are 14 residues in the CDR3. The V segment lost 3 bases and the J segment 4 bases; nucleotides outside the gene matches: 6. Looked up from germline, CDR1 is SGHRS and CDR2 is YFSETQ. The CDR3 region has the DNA TGCGCCAGCAGCTATCAGGGGGCCGGGTACGAGCAGTACTTC. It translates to CASSYQGAGYEQYF.

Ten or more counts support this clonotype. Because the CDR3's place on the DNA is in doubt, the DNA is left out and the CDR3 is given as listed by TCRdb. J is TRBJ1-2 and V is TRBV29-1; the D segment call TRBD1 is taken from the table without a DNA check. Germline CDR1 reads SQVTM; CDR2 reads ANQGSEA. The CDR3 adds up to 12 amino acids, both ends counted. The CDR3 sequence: CSVEPWASGSAF.

The CDR3 region is CASSPLGQSEAFF. For the CDR3, the DNA is TGTGCCAGCAGTCCCTTGGGGCAGAGTGAAGCTTTCTTT. The chain recombines TRBV7-8 with TRBJ1-1, with D perhaps matching TRBD1 (5 bases). Trimming shortened V by 6 bases and J by 7 bases, and 15 bases separated the two germline ends. Germline lookup yields CDR1 SGHVS and CDR2 FQNEAQ. This CDR3 contains 13 residues.

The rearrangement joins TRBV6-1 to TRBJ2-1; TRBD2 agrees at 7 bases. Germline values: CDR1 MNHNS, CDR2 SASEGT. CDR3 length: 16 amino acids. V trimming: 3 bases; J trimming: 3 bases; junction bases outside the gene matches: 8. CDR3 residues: CASSEASRGSYNEQFF. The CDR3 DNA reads TGTGCCAGCAGTGAGGCGTCGCGCGGGAGCTACAATGAGCAGTTCTTC.

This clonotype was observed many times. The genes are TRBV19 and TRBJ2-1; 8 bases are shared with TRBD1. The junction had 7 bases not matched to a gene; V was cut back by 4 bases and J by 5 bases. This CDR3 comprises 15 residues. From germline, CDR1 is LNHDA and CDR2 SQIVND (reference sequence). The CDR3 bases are TGTGCCAGTAGTACGATGGACAGGGCGGACAATGAGCAGTTCTTC. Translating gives CASSTMDRADNEQFF.

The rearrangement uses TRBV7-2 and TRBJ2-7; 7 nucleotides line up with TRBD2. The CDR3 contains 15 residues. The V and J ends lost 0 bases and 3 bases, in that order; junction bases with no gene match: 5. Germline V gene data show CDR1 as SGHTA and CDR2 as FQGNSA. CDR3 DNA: TGTGCCAGCAGCTTAGCGGGAGGGGCTCTCTACGAGCAGTACTTC. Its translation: CASSLAGGALYEQYF.

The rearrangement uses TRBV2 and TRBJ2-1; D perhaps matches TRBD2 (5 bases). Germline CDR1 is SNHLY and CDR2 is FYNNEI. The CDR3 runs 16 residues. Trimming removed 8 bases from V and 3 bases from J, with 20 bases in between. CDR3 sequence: CASEGAAAEDYNEQFF. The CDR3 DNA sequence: TGTGCCAGCGAGGGCGCGGCTGCGGAGGACTACAATGAGCAGTTCTTC. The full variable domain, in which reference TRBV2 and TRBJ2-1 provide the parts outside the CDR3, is EPEVTQTPSHQVTQMGQEVILRCVPISNHLYFYWYRQILGQKVEFLVSFYNNEISEKSEIFDDQFSVERPDGSNFTLKIRSTKLEDSAMYFCASEGAAAEDYNEQFFGPGTRLTVL.

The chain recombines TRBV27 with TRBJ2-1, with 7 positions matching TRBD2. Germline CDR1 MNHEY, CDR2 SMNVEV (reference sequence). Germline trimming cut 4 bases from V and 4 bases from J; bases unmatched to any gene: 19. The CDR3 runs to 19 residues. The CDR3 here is CASSYRAGVSLMLYNEQFF. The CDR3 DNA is TGTGCCAGCAGTTACCGGGCGGGAGTCTCCTTAATGTTATACAATGAGCAGTTCTTC.

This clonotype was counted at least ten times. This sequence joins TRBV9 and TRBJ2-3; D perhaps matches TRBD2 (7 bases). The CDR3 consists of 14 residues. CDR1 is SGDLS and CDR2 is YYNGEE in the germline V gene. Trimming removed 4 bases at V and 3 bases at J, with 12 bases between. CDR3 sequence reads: CASSPRGGTDTQYF. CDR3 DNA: TGTGCCAGCAGCCCCAGGGGAGGGACAGATACGCAGTATTTT.

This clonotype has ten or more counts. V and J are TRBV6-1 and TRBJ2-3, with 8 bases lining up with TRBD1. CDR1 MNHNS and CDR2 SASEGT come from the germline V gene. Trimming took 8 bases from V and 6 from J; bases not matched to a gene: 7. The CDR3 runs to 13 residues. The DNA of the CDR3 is TGTGCCAGCGGGACAGGCCGAACCGATACGCAGTATTTT. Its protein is CASGTGRTDTQYF.

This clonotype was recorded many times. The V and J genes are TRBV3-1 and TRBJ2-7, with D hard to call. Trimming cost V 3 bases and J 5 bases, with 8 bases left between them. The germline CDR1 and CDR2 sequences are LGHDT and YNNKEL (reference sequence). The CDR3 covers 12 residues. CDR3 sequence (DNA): TGTGCCAGCAGCCAGATCCCCCACGAGCAGTACTTC. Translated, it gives CASSQIPHEQYF.

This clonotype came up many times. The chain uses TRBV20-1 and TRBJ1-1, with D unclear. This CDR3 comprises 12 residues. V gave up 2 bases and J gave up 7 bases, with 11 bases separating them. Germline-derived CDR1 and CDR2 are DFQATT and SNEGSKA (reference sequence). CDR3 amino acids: CSARSQEVEAFF. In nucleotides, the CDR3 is TGCAGTGCTAGAAGCCAGGAGGTTGAAGCTTTCTTT.

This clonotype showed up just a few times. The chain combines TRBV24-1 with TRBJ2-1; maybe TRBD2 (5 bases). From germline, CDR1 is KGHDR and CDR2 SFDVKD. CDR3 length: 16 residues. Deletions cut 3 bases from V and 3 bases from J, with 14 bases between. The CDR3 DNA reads TGTGCCACCAGTGATCCGGGAAACGTAGGCTACAATGAGCAGTTCTTC. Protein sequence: CATSDPGNVGYNEQFF.

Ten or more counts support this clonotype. In DNA, the CDR3 is TGCGCCAGCAGCTTGGCTGGGCCAAGCTACGAGCAGTACTTC. Amino acids: CASSLAGPSYEQYF. The chain couples TRBV5-1 to TRBJ2-7; D is unclear. V was clipped by 0 bases and J by 3 bases, with 10 bases between them. The germline CDR1 and CDR2 sequences are SGHRS and YFSETQ. The CDR3 covers 14 residues.

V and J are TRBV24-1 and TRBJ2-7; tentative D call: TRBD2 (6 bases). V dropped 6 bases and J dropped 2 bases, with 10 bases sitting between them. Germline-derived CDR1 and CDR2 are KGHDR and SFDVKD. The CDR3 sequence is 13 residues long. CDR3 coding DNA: TGTGCCACCAGTAGCGGGTCAACCTACGAGCAGTACTTC. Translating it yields CATSSGSTYEQYF.